This T cell receptor beta chain appears in the sequencing data of a study of T cell responses to AZD1222 COVID-19 vaccine. Note on this clone: Its matching antigen is unknown.

Here immunoSEQ multiplex PCR was the method, and the copy in TCRdb shows in-frame clones only, minus some. This sample has about 110,000 clones, with roughly 87% found just once. Study-wide points: Epitopes outside B.1.351 and B.1.1.7 mutated regions reportedly drew nearly half of spike TCRs. Once two AZD1222 doses were given, Spike-specific TCR breadth and depth went up. Repertoires in all cases were sampled only once the peak T cell response had passed.

This sequence was found in an adult in good health. Sequences were derived from peripheral blood, sampled on day 0 of AZD1222 vaccination.

CDR3 region: CASSVVEGETQYF. In DNA form, the CDR3 reads TGTGCCAGCAGCGTAGTGGAAGGGGAGACCCAGTACTTC. V usage is TRBV9 and J usage is TRBJ2-5, with D hard to call. Trimming shortened V by 0 bases and J by 5 bases, and 8 bases separated the two germline ends. Germline values: CDR1 SGDLS, CDR2 YYNGEE. The CDR3 is 13 amino acids.